This entry lists 12 T cell receptor beta chains sequenced from one sample in a study of cytomegalovirus exposure and HLA in healthy donors. Primers for the PCR totalled 60 Vbeta and 13 Jbeta. Profiling relied on immunoSEQ multiplex PCR, and the TCRdb table lists in-frame clones only, not all of them. In the table there are about 260,000 clones, around two thirds of which are singletons. Sequencing used PBMCs. Every receptor here comes from a female donor in good health and CMV-seronegative.

The chain recombines TRBV9 with TRBJ2-1, with 9 bases fitting TRBD2. The CDR3 loop spans 14 amino acids. Germline V CDR1 and CDR2: SGDLS, YYNGEE. J gave up 9 bases and V 3 bases, and 7 bases lay outside the gene matches. The CDR3 nucleotides read TGTGCCAGCAGCGCTAGCGGGATATACGGTGAGCAGTTCTTC. Its protein is CASSASGIYGEQFF.

This chain joins TRBV28 and TRBJ1-2, with TRBD1 matching 8 bases. Unmatched junction bases numbered 3, after V lost 2 bases and J lost 4 bases. The CDR3 is made up of 14 amino acids. CDR1 and CDR2 from the germline V gene are MDHEN and SYDVKM. CDR3 loop: CASSLGTGAYGYTF. The CDR3 DNA sequence: TGTGCCAGCAGTTTAGGGACAGGCGCCTATGGCTACACCTTC.

The V gene is TRBV28, the J gene TRBJ2-7, with D possibly matching TRBD1 (6 bases). Trimming cost V 8 bases and J 2 bases, with 13 bases left between them. Germline V gene lookup returns CDR1 MDHEN and CDR2 SYDVKM. The CDR3 loop spans 13 amino acids. CDR3 residues: CASGPGQTYEQYF. The CDR3 region has the DNA TGTGCCAGCGGACCGGGACAAACCTACGAGCAGTACTTC. Together with reference TRBV28 and TRBJ2-7, the CDR3 gives the full variable domain: DVKVTQSSRYLVKRTGEKVFLECVQDMDHENMFWYRQDPGLGLRLIYFSYDVKMKEKGDIPEGYSVSREKKERFSLILESASTNQTSMYLCASGPGQTYEQYFGPGTRLTVT.

This clone came up once. V gene TRBV5-1 combines with J gene TRBJ2-4; a possible D gene is TRBD2 (5 bases). CDR1 and CDR2 (germline): SGHRS, YFSETQ. The CDR3 consists of 16 residues. With 3 bases removed from V and 8 bases from J, the gap between germline ends came to 21 bases. The CDR3 sequence: CASSSETLAGIHIQYF. CDR3 nucleotides: TGCGCCAGCAGCTCGGAAACCCTAGCCGGAATCCACATTCAGTACTTC.

V usage is TRBV27 and J usage is TRBJ1-1; D gene uncertain. The V gene lost 0 bases and the J gene lost 1 base, with 9 bases spanning the gap. Germline V gene sequence: CDR1 MNHEY, CDR2 SMNVEV (reference sequence). CDR3 size: 15 residues. The chain's CDR3 is CASSLSAGGNTEAFF. The DNA for the CDR3 is TGTGCCAGCAGTTTATCTGCGGGAGGGAACACTGAAGCTTTCTTT.

This chain connects TRBV27 to TRBJ2-5, with a tentative D call TRBD2 (5 bases). Trimming took 6 bases from V and 5 from J, leaving 25 bases between them. CDR3 length: 17 amino acids. Looked up from germline, CDR1 is MNHEY and CDR2 is SMNVEV (reference sequence). CDR3 region: CASSPVKLPGYDETQYF. The CDR3 coding sequence is TGTGCCAGCAGCCCCGTTAAACTCCCGGGGTACGATGAGACCCAGTACTTC.

Details on this clone: Germline and junction disagree at one end, which may indicate a read error. J is TRBJ2-7 and V is TRBV7-9, with 8 bases identical to TRBD1. Germline CDR1 and CDR2: SEHNR and FQNEAQ (reference sequence). The CDR3 spans 13 residues. The CDR3 nucleotides are TGTTCCAGCAGCTCGGACAGGGCCTACGAGCAGTACTTC. It yields the protein CSSSSDRAYEQYF.

This clone has more than one count but fewer than ten. The rearrangement uses TRBV19 and TRBJ2-3; TRBD2 aligns across 9 bases. V lost 2 bases to trimming and J lost 4 bases; unmatched junction nucleotides: 16. The germline gives CDR1 LNHDA, CDR2 SQIVND (reference sequence). There are 19 residues in the CDR3. DNA for the CDR3: TGTGCCAGTAGTATACTTCTAGGTCGTGGACTAGCGAATCCAGATACGCAGTATTTT. Protein sequence: CASSILLGRGLANPDTQYF.

The V gene is TRBV28, the J gene TRBJ1-2, with 7 positions matching TRBD1. Germline lookup yields CDR1 MDHEN and CDR2 SYDVKM. The V and J ends lost 1 base and 1 base, in that order; junction bases with no gene match: 12. The CDR3 covers 18 residues. As DNA, the CDR3 is TGTGCCAGCAGTTTATTTACCGGGGCAGGGGGAGGTAACTATGGCTACACCTTC. This sequence encodes CASSLFTGAGGGNYGYTF.

This clone came up once. The V call is TRBV5-6, the J call TRBJ2-3; D possibly corresponds to TRBD1 (6 bases). The CDR3 extends over 13 amino acids. V lost 4 bases, J lost 4 bases, and 10 bases lay in between. Looked up from germline, CDR1 is SGHDT and CDR2 is YYEEEE. The CDR3 DNA is TGTGCCAGCAGCCCTAACAGGGCAGATACGCAGTATTTT. Amino acid sequence: CASSPNRADTQYF.

V usage is TRBV7-9 and J usage is TRBJ2-7; 12 bases map to TRBD2. V lost 2 bases, J lost 2 bases, and 1 base stayed unmatched. This CDR3 contains 15 residues. Germline values: CDR1 SEHNR, CDR2 FQNEAQ (reference sequence). The CDR3 DNA follows: TGTGCCAGCAGCTTACTAGCGGGAGGGACCTACGAGCAGTACTTC. This codes for CASSLLAGGTYEQYF.

The gene calls are TRBV27 and TRBJ1-2, with D unresolved. The germline V and J ends were trimmed by 0 bases and 3 bases, with 8 bases remaining between them. Looked up from germline, CDR1 is MNHEY and CDR2 is SMNVEV (reference sequence). This CDR3 has 14 residues. The CDR3 reads CASSLSGEDYGYTF. CDR3 bases: TGTGCCAGCAGTTTATCTGGAGAGGACTATGGCTACACCTTC.